These 13 T cell receptor beta chains share one sample of origin, sequenced in a study of blood T cell repertoires in COVID-19. Data came from immunoSEQ multiplex PCR; TCRdb stores just in-frame clones and leaves some out. The data show around 250,000 clones, around nine tenths seen once. The specimen was peripheral blood. The receptors come from a woman aged 55-70 years who had recovered from COVID-19.

This chain links TRBV28 with TRBJ1-5; D possibly corresponds to TRBD1 (5 bases). V lost 6 bases and J 3 bases, leaving 15 bases between the germline ends. This CDR3 region has 15 residues. Germline V gene data show CDR1 as MDHEN and CDR2 as SYDVKM. In DNA form, the CDR3 reads TGTGCCAGCAGCCTACCCGCAGGGCCCAATCAGCCCCAGCATTTT. Translation gives CASSLPAGPNQPQHF.

The V call is TRBV3-1 (or the pseudogene TRBV3-2), the J call TRBJ1-2; D remains unclear. Looked up from germline, CDR1 is LGHDT and CDR2 is YNNKEL (reference sequence). The CDR3 covers 14 residues. Trimming took off 7 bases at V and 8 bases at J, with 20 bases between the two ends. The CDR3 loop reads CASTPHAGNSGYTF. As DNA, the CDR3 is TGTGCCAGCACCCCCCACGCGGGGAATTCCGGCTACACCTTC.

This clone was found once. V gene TRBV7-8 combines with J gene TRBJ1-4; D is possibly TRBD1 (6 bases). This CDR3 is built from 15 residues. Trimming left V 6 bases short and J 8 bases short, with 19 bases between. Germline CDR1 SGHVS, CDR2 FQNEAQ. CDR3 nucleotide sequence: TGTGCCAGCAGACTAGGGGGTGGGATTTGGGAAAAACTGTTTTTT. Encoded protein: CASRLGGGIWEKLFF.

The V call is TRBV20-1, the J call TRBJ1-2, with D perhaps TRBD1 (6 bases). The CDR3 spans 12 residues. V was pared by 3 bases and J by 6 bases, with 11 bases between. Looked up from germline, CDR1 is DFQATT and CDR2 is SNEGSKA (reference sequence). The CDR3, as DNA: TGCAGTGCTAGTTCGGCAGGGGATGGCTACACCTTC. It yields the protein CSASSAGDGYTF.

This chain connects TRBV11-3 to TRBJ2-1, with TRBD2 as a possible D gene (7 bases). The germline gives CDR1 SGHNT, CDR2 YENEEA. The CDR3 is made up of 16 amino acids. V was shortened by 6 bases and J by 7 bases, with 22 bases between the two germline ends. CDR3 sequence: CASSSALGGALNEQFF. The DNA of the CDR3 is TGTGCCAGCAGTTCGGCTTTGGGGGGGGCCCTAAATGAGCAGTTCTTC. Filled out from reference TRBV11-3 and TRBJ2-1, the complete variable domain reads EAGVVQSPRYKIIEKKQPVAFWCNPISGHNTLYWYLQNLGQGPELLIRYENEEAVDDSQLPKDRFSAERLKGVDSTLKIQPAELGDSAVYLCASSSALGGALNEQFFGPGTRLTVL.

This chain joins TRBV3-1 (or the pseudogene TRBV3-2) and TRBJ1-1, with 7 bases matching TRBD1. Germline loops: CDR1 LGHDT, CDR2 YNNKEL (reference sequence). The CDR3 has 14 residues. V lost 4 bases, J lost 5 bases, and 7 bases stayed unmatched. CDR3 loop: CASSLDREETEAFF. DNA for the CDR3: TGTGCCAGCAGCCTCGACAGGGAGGAAACTGAAGCTTTCTTT.

The chain links TRBV28 to TRBJ2-2, with 7 bases that match TRBD1. V trimming: 8 bases; J trimming: 5 bases; junction bases outside the gene matches: 17. CDR1 and CDR2 from the germline V gene are MDHEN and SYDVKM. CDR3 length equals 17 residues. CDR3 coding DNA: TGTGCCAGCTCTACCTTATGGGACAGAAGCGTTACCGGGGAGCTGTTTTTT. Translated, it gives CASSTLWDRSVTGELFF. The entire variable domain, with the rest obtained from reference TRBV28 and TRBJ2-2, is as follows: DVKVTQSSRYLVKRTGEKVFLECVQDMDHENMFWYRQDPGLGLRLIYFSYDVKMKEKGDIPEGYSVSREKKERFSLILESASTNQTSMYLCASSTLWDRSVTGELFFGEGSRLTVL.

The rearrangement joins TRBV18 to TRBJ1-6; D might be TRBD1 (6 bases). Per germline, CDR1 KGHSH and CDR2 LQKENI. V was shortened by 3 bases and J by 5 bases, with 11 bases between the two germline ends. This CDR3 contains 15 residues. The chain's CDR3 is CASSPARQDNSPLHF. The CDR3 DNA reads TGTGCCAGCTCACCGGCGCGACAGGATAATTCACCCCTCCACTTT.

The chain has TRBV19 and TRBJ1-1, with 9 bases lining up with TRBD1. The V segment lost 6 bases and the J segment 7 bases; nucleotides outside the gene matches: 12. The germline CDR1 and CDR2 sequences are LNHDA and SQIVND (reference sequence). The CDR3 covers 15 residues. CDR3 sequence: CASSLDRGYTSEAFF. The CDR3 DNA follows: TGTGCCAGTAGCCTGGACAGGGGTTACACTAGTGAAGCTTTCTTT.

This chain connects TRBV10-3 to TRBJ2-7; 9 bases map to TRBD2. The CDR3 runs 19 residues. Germline values: CDR1 ENHRY, CDR2 SYGVKD. V was clipped by 4 bases and J by 0 bases; unmatched bases: 16. The CDR3 DNA reads TGTGCCATCAGTGCGATTAGCGGGGGCCCTGGGGGCGGCTCCTACGAGCAGTACTTC. This codes for CAISAISGGPGGGSYEQYF.

The chain couples TRBV7-9 to TRBJ2-4, with 11 bases aligning to TRBD2. CDR1 and CDR2 (germline): SEHNR, FQNEAQ (reference sequence). The CDR3 is 18 residues long. Losses at the gene ends were 3 bases for V and 0 bases for J; bases not matched to a gene: 7. The CDR3 sequence: CASSLTSGTFLAKNIQYF. The CDR3 nucleotides are TGTGCCAGCAGCTTGACTAGCGGGACCTTTCTAGCCAAAAACATTCAGTACTTC.

The CDR3 bases are TGTGCCAGCAGCTTAGCCGGACAGGGTCTAGACATTCAGTACTTC. Its translation: CASSLAGQGLDIQYF. J is TRBJ2-4 and V is TRBV7-2, with 8 bases lining up with TRBD1. With 0 bases clipped from V and 8 bases from J, the junction kept 6 bases outside the gene matches. CDR1 and CDR2 (germline): SGHTA, FQGNSA. This CDR3 contains 15 residues.

V gene TRBV2 combines with J gene TRBJ1-1; 7 nucleotides match TRBD1. The CDR3 is 13 amino acids. V was clipped by 4 bases and J by 4 bases; unmatched bases: 3. Germline-derived CDR1 and CDR2 are SNHLY and FYNNEI. CDR3 coding DNA: TGTGCCAGCAGTGGTGCAGGGGGCACTGAAGCTTTCTTT. Encoded protein: CASSGAGGTEAFF. The full variable domain, its missing parts supplied by reference TRBV2 and TRBJ1-1, is EPEVTQTPSHQVTQMGQEVILRCVPISNHLYFYWYRQILGQKVEFLVSFYNNEISEKSEIFDDQFSVERPDGSNFTLKIRSTKLEDSAMYFCASSGAGGTEAFFGQGTRLTVV.